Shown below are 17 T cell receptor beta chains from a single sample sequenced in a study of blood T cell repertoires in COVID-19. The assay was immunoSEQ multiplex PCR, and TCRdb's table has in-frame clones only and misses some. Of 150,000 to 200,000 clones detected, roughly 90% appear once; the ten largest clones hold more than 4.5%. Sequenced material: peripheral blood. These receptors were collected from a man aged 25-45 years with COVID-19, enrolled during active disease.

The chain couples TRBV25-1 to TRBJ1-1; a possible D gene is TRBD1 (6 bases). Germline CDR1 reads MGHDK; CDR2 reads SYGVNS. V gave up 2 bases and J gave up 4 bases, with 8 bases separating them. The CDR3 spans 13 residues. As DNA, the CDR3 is TGTGCCAGCAGTGAACTGGGGGCCACTGAAGCTTTCTTT. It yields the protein CASSELGATEAFF. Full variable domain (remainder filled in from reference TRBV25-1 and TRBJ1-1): EADIYQTPRYLVIGTGKKITLECSQTMGHDKMYWYQQDPGMELHLIHYSYGVNSTEKGDLSSESTVSRIRTEHFPLTLESARPSHTSQYLCASSELGATEAFFGQGTRLTVV.

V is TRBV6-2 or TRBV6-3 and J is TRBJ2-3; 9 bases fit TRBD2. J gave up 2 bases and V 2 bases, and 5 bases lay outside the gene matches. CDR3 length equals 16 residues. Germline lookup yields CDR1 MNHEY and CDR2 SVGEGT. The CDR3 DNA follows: TGTGCCAGCAGTTACGAGGCTAGCGGGGTCACAGATACGCAGTATTTT. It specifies CASSYEASGVTDTQYF.

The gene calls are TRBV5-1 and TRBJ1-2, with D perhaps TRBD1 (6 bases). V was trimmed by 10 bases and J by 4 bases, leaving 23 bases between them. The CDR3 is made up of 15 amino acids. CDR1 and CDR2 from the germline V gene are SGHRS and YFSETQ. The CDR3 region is CASTPSGGGGYGYTF. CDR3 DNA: TGCGCCTCGACCCCCTCCGGGGGGGGCGGCTATGGCTACACCTTC. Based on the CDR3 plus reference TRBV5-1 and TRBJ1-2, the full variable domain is KAGVTQTPRYLIKTRGQQVTLSCSPISGHRSVSWYQQTPGQGLQFLFEYFSETQRNKGNFPGRFSGRQFSNSRSEMNVSTLELGDSALYLCASTPSGGGGYGYTFGSGTRLTVV.

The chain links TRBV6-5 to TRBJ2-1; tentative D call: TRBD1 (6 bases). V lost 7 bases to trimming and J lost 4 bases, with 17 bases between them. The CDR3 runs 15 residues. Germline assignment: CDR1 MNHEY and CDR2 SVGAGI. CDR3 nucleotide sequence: TGTGCCAGCACCGATACCGGGACAATGTACAATGAGCAGTTCTTC. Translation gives CASTDTGTMYNEQFF.

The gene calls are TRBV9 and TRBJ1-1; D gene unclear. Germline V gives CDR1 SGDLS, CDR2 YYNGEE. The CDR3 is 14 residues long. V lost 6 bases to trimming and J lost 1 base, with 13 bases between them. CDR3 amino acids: CASTLGNGNTEAFF. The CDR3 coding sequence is TGTGCCAGCACCCTAGGTAATGGGAACACTGAAGCTTTCTTT.

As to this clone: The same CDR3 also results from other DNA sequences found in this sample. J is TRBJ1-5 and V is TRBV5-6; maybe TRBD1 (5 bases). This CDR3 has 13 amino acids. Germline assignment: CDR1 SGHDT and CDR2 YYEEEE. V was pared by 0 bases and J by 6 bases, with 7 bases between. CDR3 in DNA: TGTGCCAGCAGCTTGGATAGGGGTCAGCCCCAGCATTTT. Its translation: CASSLDRGQPQHF.

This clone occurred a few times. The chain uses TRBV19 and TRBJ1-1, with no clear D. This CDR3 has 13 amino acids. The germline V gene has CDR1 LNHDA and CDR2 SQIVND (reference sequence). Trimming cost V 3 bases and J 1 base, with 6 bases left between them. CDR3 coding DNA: TGTGCCAGTAGTATCTCACAGAACACTGAAGCTTTCTTT. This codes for CASSISQNTEAFF.

CDR3 nucleotide sequence: TGTGCCAGCAGTGCCCACTTTCGGACTAGCGGTTCCTACGAGCAGTACTTC. Its translation is CASSAHFRTSGSYEQYF. This sequence joins TRBV28 and TRBJ2-7; TRBD2 aligns across 10 bases. CDR1 and CDR2 (germline): MDHEN, SYDVKM. V gave up 5 bases and J gave up 1 base; unmatched junction bases: 11. The CDR3 spans 17 residues. Together with reference TRBV28 and TRBJ2-7, the CDR3 gives the full variable domain: DVKVTQSSRYLVKRTGEKVFLECVQDMDHENMFWYRQDPGLGLRLIYFSYDVKMKEKGDIPEGYSVSREKKERFSLILESASTNQTSMYLCASSAHFRTSGSYEQYFGPGTRLTVT.

The chain's CDR3 is CASSLSNYGYTF. The CDR3 bases are TGTGCCAGCAGCTTATCGAACTATGGCTACACCTTC. The chain is built from TRBV7-2 and TRBJ1-2; the D is unclear. V was clipped by 2 bases and J by 2 bases, with 3 bases between them. This CDR3 region has 12 residues. The germline V gene encodes CDR1 SGHTA and CDR2 FQGNSA.

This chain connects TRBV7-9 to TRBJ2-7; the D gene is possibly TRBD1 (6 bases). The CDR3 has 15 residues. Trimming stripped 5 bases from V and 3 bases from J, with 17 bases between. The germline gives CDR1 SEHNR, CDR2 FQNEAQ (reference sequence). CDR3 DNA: TGTGCCAGCAGCACAAGCAGGGACATCAACTACGAGCAGTACTTC. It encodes CASSTSRDINYEQYF.

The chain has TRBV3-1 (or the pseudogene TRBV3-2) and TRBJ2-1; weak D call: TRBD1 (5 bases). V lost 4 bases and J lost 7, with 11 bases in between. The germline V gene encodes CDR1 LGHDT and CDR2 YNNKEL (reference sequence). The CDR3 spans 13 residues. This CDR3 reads CASSPQSGNEQFF. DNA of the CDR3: TGTGCCAGCAGCCCTCAGTCAGGGAATGAGCAGTTCTTC.

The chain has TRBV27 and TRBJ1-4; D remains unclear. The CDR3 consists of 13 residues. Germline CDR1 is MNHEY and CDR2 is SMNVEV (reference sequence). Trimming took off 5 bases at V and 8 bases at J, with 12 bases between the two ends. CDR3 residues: CASSPHTMEKLFF. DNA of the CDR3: TGTGCCAGCAGTCCCCATACTATGGAAAAACTGTTTTTT.

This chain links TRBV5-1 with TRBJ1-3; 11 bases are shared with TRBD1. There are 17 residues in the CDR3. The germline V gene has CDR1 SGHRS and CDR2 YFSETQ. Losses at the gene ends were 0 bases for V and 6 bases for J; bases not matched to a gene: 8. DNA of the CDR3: TGCGCCAGCAGCTTGGAAGGTCCCGGACAGGGGGCAAACACCATATATTTT. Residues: CASSLEGPGQGANTIYF.

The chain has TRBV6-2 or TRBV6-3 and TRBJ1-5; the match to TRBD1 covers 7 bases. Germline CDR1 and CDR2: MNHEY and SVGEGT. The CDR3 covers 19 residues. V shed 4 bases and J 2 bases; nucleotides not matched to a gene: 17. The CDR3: CASSFLTLWTGTGNQPQHF. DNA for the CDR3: TGTGCCAGCAGTTTCCTAACTCTTTGGACAGGCACTGGCAATCAGCCCCAGCATTTT.

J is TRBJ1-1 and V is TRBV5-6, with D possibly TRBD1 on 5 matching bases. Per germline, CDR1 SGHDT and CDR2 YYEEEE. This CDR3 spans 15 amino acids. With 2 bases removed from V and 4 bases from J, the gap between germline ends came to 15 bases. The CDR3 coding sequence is TGTGCCAGCAGCTTTTTATCCTGGGGCGGCACTGAAGCTTTCTTT. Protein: CASSFLSWGGTEAFF.

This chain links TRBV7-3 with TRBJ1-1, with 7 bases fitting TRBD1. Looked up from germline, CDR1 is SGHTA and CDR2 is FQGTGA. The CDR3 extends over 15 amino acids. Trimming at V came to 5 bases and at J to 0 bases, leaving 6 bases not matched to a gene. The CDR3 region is CASSVSGQMNTEAFF. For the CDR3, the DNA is TGTGCCAGCAGCGTGTCGGGACAGATGAACACTGAAGCTTTCTTT.

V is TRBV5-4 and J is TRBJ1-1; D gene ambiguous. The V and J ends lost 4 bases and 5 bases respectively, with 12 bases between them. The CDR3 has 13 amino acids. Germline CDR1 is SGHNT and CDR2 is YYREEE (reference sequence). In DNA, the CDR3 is TGTGCCAGCAGCGGCATCTCAGATACTGAAGCTTTCTTT. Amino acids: CASSGISDTEAFF.